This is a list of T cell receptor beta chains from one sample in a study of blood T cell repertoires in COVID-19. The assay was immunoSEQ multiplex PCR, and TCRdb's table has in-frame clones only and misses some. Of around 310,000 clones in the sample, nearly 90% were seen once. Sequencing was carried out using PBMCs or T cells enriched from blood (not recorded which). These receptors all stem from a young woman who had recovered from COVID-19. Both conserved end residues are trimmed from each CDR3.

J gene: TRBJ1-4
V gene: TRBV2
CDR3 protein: ASSAGIYTEKLF

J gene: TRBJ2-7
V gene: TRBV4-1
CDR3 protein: ASSQAITGTTYEQY

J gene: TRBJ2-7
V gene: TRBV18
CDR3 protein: ASSPGATYEQY

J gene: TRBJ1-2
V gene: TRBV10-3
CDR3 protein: AISGRQFLLPKGYGYT

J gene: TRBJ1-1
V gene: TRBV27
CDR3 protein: ASSYRGLTEAF

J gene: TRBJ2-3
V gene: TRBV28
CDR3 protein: ASSWWAGVLDTQY

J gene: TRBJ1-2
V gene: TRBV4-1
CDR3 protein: ASSQGTGQFYGYT

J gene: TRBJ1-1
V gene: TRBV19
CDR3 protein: ASNRGGTEAF

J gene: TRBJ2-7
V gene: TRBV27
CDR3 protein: ASSLSTSLGGQY

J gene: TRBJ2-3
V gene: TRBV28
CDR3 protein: ASQVGGRTDTQY

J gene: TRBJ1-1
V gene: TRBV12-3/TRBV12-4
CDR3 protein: ASSLTGNTEAF

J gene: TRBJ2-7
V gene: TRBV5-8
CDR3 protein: ASSWGESGTYSYEQY

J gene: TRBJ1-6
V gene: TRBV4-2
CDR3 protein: ASSQDFRVNSPLH

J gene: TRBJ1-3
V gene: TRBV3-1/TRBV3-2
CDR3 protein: ASSLVAGTGNTIY

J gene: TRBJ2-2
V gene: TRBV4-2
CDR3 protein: ASRLGLAGVNTGELF

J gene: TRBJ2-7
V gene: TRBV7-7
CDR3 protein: ASSLLGGGGYEQY

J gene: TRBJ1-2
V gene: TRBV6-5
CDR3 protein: ASRAEGYT

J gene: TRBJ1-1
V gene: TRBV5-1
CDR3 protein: ASRTGVEAF

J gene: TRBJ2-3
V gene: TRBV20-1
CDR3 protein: SASAPGLAGGFYTQY

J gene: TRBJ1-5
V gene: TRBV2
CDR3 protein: ASSERYSNQPQH

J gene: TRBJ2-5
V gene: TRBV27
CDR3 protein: ASSFLPMETQY

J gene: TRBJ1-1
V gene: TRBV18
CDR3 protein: ASSPKAAGGLNTEAF

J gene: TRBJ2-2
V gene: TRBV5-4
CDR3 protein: ASSLSRKNTGELF

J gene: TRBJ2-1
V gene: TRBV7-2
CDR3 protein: ASSVTSGSVNEQF

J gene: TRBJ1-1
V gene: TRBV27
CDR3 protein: ASSSSQGWNTEAF

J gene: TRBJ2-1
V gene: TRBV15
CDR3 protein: ATSAGTTFYNEQF

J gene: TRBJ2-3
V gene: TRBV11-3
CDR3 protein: ASSFLEGGTQY

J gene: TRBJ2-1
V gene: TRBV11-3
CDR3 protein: ASSSGNLHYNEQF

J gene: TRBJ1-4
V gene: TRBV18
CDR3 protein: ASSRDDPGLGEKLF

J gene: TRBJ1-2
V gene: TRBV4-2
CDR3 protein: ASSHGQAAGGYT

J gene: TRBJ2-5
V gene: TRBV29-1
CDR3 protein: SVEEGWRERETQY

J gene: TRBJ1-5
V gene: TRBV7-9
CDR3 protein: ASSLIRSGMRSNQPQH

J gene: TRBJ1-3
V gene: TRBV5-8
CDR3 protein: ASSSGDTPSGNTIY

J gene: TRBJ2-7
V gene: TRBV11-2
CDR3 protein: ASSRGPYEQY

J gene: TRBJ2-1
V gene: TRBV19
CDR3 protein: ASHREGLIYEQF

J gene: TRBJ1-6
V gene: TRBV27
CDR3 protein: ASSQMSAFPKISYNSPLH

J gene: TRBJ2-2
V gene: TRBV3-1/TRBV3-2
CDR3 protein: ASSRDWLNTGELF

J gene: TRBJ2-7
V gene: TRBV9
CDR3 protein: ASSARTGTRSPYEQY

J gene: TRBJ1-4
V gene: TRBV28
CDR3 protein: ASSPRQGIGEKLF

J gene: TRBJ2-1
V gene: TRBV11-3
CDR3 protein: ASSSRLAGVHEQF

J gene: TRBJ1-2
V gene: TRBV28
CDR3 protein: ASSWVSSEGYT

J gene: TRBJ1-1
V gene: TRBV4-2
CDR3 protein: ASSQDYRANTEAF